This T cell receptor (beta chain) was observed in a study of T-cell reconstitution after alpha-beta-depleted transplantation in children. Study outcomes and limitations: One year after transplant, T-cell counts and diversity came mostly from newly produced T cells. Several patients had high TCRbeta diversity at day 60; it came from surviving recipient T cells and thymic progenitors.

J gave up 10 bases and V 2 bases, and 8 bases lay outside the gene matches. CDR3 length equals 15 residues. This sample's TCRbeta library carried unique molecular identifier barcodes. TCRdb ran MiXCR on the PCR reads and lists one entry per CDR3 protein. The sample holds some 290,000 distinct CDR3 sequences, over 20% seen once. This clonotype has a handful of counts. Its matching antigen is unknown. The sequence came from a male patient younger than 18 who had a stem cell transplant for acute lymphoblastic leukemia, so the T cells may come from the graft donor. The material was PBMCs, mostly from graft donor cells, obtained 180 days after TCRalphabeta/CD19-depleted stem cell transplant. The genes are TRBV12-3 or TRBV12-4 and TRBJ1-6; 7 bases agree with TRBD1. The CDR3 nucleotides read TGTGCCAGCAGTTTAAGGCAGGGGGACCTCTCACCCCTCCACTTT. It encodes CASSLRQGDLSPLHF.